What follows describes a single T cell receptor (beta chain). Its specific antigen is unknown. It has no much larger one-base neighbor in the sample; base qualities were not kept. This entry is derived from a study of regulatory T cells in long-lasting Graves disease (dated by TCRdb to the early 2020s). In the study overall: Antithyroid drugs had been taken for less than 3 months by newly diagnosed Graves' disease patients. Peripheral blood TCR sequencing and RNA sequencing compared persistent Graves' disease patients with newly diagnosed Graves' disease patients. The study took place in China and was registered as a clinical trial. A total of roughly 33 samples underwent TCR sequencing: around 13 from persistent and about 20 from newly diagnosed Graves' disease patients.

The library was produced with multiplex PCR. TCRdb shows the sequencer as Illumina HiSeq 4000. To build TCR beta libraries, CDR3 regions were amplified by Arm-PCR using iRepertoire HTBI primers. PCR products were gel purified before sequencing. In the original analysis: A total of fewer than 80 TRBV and some 13 TRBJ segments were identified across samples and were used for gene usage analysis of CDR3 amino acid clonotypes. Filtered high-quality paired reads were merged into contigs using COPE and FqMerger. BLAST was used to align contigs to IMGT TRBV, TRBD and TRBJ reference genes, and CDR3 was defined according to IMGT. Clonotypes above 0.1% frequency were classified as highly expanded clones. Repertoire diversity was measured by Shannon entropy, and V-J evenness by the Gini coefficient. A clonotype was considered public if more than one individual shared it. TCRdb handled the public reads itself, with Q25 trimming in fastp and clone calling in MiXCR, and kept productive beta chains. Each entry merges the rows of one CDR3 protein and shows their most common DNA and genes. The authors' filters were not applied to this entry. Across this sample there are some 500,000 distinct CDR3 sequences, with about 13% seen only once. Roughly 9.7% of the sample is held by the ten biggest clonotypes.

Beyond this particular receptor, the publication reports: Lower TCR Shannon entropy and fewer highly expanded clones were observed in persistent Graves' disease patients than in newly diagnosed patients, which suggested clonal expansion. Peripheral blood alone was examined, since thyroid tissue, which constituted the primary lesion, could not be accessed. Sequencing and analysis were limited to the TCR beta chain. Persistent disease showed preferential use of TRBV28, TRBJ1-2 and TRBJ2-5, whereas newly diagnosed disease favored TRBV20-1 and TRBJ2-1. As a limitation, the authors acknowledged that the small sample size may reduce accuracy. More public clonotypes were shared among persistent patients (around 3,000) than among newly diagnosed patients (approximately 930).

The CDR3 runs 18 residues from the cysteine to the phenylalanine. The sequence is cut down to CDR3 DNA, 54 bases in frame from base 1. Based on the germline V gene, the CDR1 and CDR2 sequences are SGHAT and FQNNGV. V is reduced by 5 bases and J by 2 bases, leaving a spacing of 24 bases between them. Sample time point, as interpreted from the label and publication: newly diagnosed GD, antithyroid drugs for less than 3 months. RNA was extracted from PBMCs in TRIzol for both TCR sequencing and RNA sequencing. The diagnosis of Graves' disease followed American Thyroid Association guidelines. Patients for the study were recruited at an endocrinology department in Xi'an, China. Each patient gave 7.5 to 10 milliliters of peripheral blood, collected in an EDTA anticoagulant tube. Ficoll Paque Plus density gradient separation was used to isolate PBMCs, and no additional T cell sorting was done. RNA quality was checked with an Agilent 2100 Bioanalyzer and agarose gel, and concentration with a NanoDrop 2000.

This sample also belongs to another study, concerning T cells in Graves' hyperthyroidism and ophthalmopathy. As noted in the second study: Stable Graves' hyperthyroidism was defined as no progression to ophthalmopathy during 18 months of follow-up. Hyperthyroidism patients were newly diagnosed, with disease duration under 2 months, and aged 18 to 65 years. The study excluded patients with uncontrolled infections, other autoimmune diseases, pregnancy or lactation. Clinical symptoms, serum thyroxine and TRAb, thyroid ultrasound, and orbital computed tomography formed the basis for the diagnoses. A first-round RT-PCR of the TCR CDR3 used the HTBI primer set with the Qiagen OneStep RT-PCR kit. Most expanded thyroid clonotypes (frequency above 0.001) were also detected in blood, suggesting blood repertoires may reflect thyroid immune responses. A model built on a 13 V-J signature distinguished ophthalmopathy from stable hyperthyroidism, reaching approximately 89% sensitivity and under 84% specificity in cross-validation and 80%/75% in testing. During validation, the model predicted progression to ophthalmopathy a median of approximately 7 months ahead of onset, with around 70% sensitivity and 72% to 80% specificity. TCR V-J signatures able to tell the groups apart were searched for in a discovery cohort of approximately 95 patients, of whom roughly 42 had Graves' ophthalmopathy and some 60 had stable Graves' hyperthyroidism. An independent validation cohort of under 20 hyperthyroidism patients and roughly 16 patients who later progressed to ophthalmopathy tested prospective prediction of ophthalmopathy. The 75 to 100 discovery patients were randomly divided into training and test sets at a 7:3 ratio. In more than 5 Graves' hyperthyroidism patients, the study also compared T-cell repertoires from thyroid tissue with T-cell repertoires from blood. After sampling, hyperthyroidism patients received methimazole starting at 30 mg daily, and ophthalmopathy patients received high-dose intravenous methylprednisolone. A second multiplex PCR round built the libraries, followed by size selection and purification. Sequencing of the libraries was done on an Illumina HiSeq2000 using paired-end 100 bp reads. SOAPnuke was used to process the raw data, throwing out any read that contained adapters or uncalled bases, had a mean Phred below 15, or lacked an exact constant-primer or identifier match. COPE v1.2.5 was used to merge high-quality paired reads, and clonotypes were defined as unique nucleotide sequences. MiTCR v1.1 was used to align clonotypes to the IMGT TRBV, TRBD and TRBJ reference segments. Only V-J combinations with frequency above 0.0001, covering 99% to 99.2% of repertoires, were analysed. A TCS score was defined as the ratio of F50 (clonal expansion) to E x V (chaos), with BLOSUM62-based TCRdist applied between CDR3 peptides within each V-J. Welch's t-statistics and random forest reduced 500 to 650 V-J features to around 14, which were used in a naive Bayes classifier (R e1071). Sample size was not statistically predetermined, and blinding of investigators to group allocation was not performed. The paper describes TCR Vbeta CDR3 sequencing of roughly 130 peripheral blood samples, made up of some 42 ophthalmopathy patients, more than 70 hyperthyroidism patients and 17 progressor patients.

This sample comprised peripheral blood mononuclear cells (PBMCs), obtained at new diagnosis, from a patient treated with antithyroid drugs. This clonotype originated in a man younger than 40 with Graves disease. Donor details come from another sample of the same person, matched by shared clones. The rearranged chain carries TRBV11-2 and TRBJ1-1; the D gene lacks a confident call. The CDR3 protein: CASSPFQRGGRINTEAFF. The nucleotide sequence is TGTGCCAGCAGCCCATTTCAGCGGGGAGGGAGGATCAACACTGAAGCTTTCTTT.